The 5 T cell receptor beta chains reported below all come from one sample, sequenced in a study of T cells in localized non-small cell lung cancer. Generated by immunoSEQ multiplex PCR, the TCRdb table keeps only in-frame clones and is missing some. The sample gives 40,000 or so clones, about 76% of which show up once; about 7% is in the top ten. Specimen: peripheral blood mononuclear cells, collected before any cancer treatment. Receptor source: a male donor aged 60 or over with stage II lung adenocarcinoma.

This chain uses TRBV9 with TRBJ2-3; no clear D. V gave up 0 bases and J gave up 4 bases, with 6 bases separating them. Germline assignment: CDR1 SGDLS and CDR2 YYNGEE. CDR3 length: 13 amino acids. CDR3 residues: CASSVAGPDTQYF. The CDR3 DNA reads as TGTGCCAGCAGCGTAGCTGGGCCAGATACGCAGTATTTT.

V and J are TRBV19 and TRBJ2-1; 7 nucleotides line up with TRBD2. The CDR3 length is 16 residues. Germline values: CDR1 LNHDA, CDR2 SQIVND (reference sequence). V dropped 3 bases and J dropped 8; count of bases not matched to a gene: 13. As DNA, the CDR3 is TGTGCCAGTAGTATTGGAGGGAGGGCCCGTGACCATGAGCAGTTCTTC. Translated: CASSIGGRARDHEQFF.

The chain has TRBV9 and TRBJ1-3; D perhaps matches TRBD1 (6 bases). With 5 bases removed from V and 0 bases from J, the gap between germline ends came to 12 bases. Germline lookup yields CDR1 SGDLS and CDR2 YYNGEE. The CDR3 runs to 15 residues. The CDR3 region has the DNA TGTGCCAGCAGACAAGGGACATCCTCTGGAAACACCATATATTTT. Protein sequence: CASRQGTSSGNTIYF.

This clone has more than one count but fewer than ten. In DNA form, the CDR3 reads TGTGCCACCAGCCTCGGGGGATATGATGAAAAACTGTTTTTT. As protein: CATSLGGYDEKLFF. The J gene is TRBJ1-4, the V gene TRBV15; a possible D gene is TRBD1 (5 bases). V lost 5 bases to trimming and J lost 6 bases, with 13 bases between them. Germline loops: CDR1 LNHNV, CDR2 YYDKDF (reference sequence). The CDR3 has 14 amino acids.

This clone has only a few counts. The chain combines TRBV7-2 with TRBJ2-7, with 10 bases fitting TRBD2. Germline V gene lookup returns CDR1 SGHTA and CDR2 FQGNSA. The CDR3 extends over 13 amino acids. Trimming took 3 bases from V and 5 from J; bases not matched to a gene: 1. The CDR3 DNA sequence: TGTGCCAGCAGCTTCACTAGCGGGAACGAGCAGTACTTC. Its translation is CASSFTSGNEQYF.